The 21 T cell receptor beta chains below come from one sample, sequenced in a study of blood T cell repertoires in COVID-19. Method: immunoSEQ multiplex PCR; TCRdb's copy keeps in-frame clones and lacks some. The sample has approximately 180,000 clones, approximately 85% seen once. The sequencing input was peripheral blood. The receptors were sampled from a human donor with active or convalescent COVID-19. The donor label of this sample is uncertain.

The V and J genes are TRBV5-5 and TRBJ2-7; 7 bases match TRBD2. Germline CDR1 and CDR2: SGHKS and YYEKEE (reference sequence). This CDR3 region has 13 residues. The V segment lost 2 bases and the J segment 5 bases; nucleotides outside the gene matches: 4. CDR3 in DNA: TGTGCCAGCAGCTTTTGGGGGGGTAACGAGCAGTACTTC. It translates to CASSFWGGNEQYF.

The CDR3 DNA reads TGTGCCAGCTCACCGGGGAGTGTGTGGAGTGGTGAGACCCAGTACTTC. Residues: CASSPGSVWSGETQYF. The chain is built from TRBV18 and TRBJ2-5; the D gene is possibly TRBD2 (5 bases). The CDR3 consists of 16 residues. V was shortened by 3 bases and J by 5 bases, with 19 bases between the two germline ends. Germline CDR1 and CDR2: KGHSH and LQKENI.

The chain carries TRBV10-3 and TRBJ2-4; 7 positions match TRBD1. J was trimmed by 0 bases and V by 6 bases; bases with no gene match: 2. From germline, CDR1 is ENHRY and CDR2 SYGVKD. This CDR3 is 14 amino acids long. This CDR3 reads CAISTGEAKNIQYF. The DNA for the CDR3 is TGTGCCATCAGCACAGGGGAAGCCAAAAACATTCAGTACTTC.

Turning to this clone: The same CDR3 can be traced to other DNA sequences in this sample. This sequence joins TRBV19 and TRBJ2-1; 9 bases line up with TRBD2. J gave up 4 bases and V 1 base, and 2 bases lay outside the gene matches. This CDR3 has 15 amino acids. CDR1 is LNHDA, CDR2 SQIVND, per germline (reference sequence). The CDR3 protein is CASSIGLAEYNEQFF. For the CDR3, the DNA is TGTGCCAGTAGTATAGGACTAGCGGAATACAATGAGCAGTTCTTC.

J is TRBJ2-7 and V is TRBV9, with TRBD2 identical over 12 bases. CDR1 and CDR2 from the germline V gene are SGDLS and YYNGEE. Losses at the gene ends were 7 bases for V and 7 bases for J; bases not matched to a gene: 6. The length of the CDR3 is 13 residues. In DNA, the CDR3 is TGTGCCAGCTCTGGACTAGCGGGATATGAGCAGTACTTC. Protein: CASSGLAGYEQYF.

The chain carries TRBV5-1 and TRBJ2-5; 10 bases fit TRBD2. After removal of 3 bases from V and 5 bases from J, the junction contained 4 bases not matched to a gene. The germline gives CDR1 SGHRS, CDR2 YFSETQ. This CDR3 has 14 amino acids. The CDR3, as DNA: TGCGCCAGCAGCTGGGGGACTAGCGAGGAGACCCAGTACTTC. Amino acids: CASSWGTSEETQYF.

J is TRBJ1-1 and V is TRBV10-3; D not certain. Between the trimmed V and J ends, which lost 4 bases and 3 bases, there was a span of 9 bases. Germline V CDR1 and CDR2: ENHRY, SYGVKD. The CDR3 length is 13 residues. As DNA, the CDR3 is TGTGCCATCAGTGGAAGGCAGGACACTGAAGCTTTCTTT. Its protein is CAISGRQDTEAFF.

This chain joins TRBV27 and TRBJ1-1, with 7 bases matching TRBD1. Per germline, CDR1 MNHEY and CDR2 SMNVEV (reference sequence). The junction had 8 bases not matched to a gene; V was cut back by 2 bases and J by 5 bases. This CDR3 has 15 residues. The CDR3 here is CASSLEGRGQTEAFF. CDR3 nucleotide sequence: TGTGCCAGCAGTTTAGAAGGCAGGGGACAGACTGAAGCTTTCTTT.

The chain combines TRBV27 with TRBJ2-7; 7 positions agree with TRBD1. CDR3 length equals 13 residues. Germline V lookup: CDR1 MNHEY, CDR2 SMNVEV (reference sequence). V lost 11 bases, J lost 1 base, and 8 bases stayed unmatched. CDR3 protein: CASSQGSSYEQYF. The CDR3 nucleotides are TGTGCCTCCTCACAGGGGTCGTCCTACGAGCAGTACTTC.

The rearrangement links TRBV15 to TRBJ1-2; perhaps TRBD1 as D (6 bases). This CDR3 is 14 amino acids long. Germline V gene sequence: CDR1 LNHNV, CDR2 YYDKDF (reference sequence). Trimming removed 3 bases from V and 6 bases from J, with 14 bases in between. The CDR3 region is CATSRPRDINGYTF. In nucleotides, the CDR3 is TGTGCCACCAGCAGGCCCCGGGACATAAATGGCTACACCTTC.

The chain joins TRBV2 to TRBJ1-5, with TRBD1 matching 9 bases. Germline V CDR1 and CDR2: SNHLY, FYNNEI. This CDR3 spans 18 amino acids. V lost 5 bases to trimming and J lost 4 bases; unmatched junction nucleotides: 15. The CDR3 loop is CASSPRRTGVVRNQPQHF. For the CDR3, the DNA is TGTGCCAGCAGTCCCAGACGGACAGGGGTGGTTCGAAATCAGCCCCAGCATTTT.

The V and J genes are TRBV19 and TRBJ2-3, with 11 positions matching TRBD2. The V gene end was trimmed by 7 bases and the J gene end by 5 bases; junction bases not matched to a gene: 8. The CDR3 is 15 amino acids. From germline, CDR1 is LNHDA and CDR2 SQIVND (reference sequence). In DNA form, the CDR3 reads TGTGCCAGTACCGTCCAGCTAGCGGGAGGAGATACGCAGTATTTT. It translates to CASTVQLAGGDTQYF.

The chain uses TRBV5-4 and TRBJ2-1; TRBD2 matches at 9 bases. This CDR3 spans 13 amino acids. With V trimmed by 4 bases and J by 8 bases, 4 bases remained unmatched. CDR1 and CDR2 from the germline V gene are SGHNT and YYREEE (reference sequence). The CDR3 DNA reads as TGTGCCAGCAGCCCGGGACTAGCCTATGAGCAGTTCTTC. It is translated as CASSPGLAYEQFF.

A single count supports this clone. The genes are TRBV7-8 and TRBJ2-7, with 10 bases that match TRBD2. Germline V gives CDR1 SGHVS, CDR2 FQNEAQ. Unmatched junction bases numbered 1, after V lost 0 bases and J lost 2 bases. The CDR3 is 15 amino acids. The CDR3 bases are TGTGCCAGCAGCTTAGCCCTAGCGGGAGCCTACGAGCAGTACTTC. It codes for CASSLALAGAYEQYF. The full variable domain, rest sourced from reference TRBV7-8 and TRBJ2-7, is GAGVSQSPRYKVAKRGQDVALRCDPISGHVSLFWYQQALGQGPEFLTYFQNEAQLDKSGLPSDRFFAERPEGSVSTLKIQRTQQEDSAVYLCASSLALAGAYEQYFGPGTRLTVT.

This CDR3 reads CASSQDPTTNEQFF. As DNA, the CDR3 is TGTGCCAGCAGCCAAGACCCGACAACCAATGAGCAGTTCTTC. The chain links TRBV4-2 to TRBJ2-1; no definite D call. The V end was cut by 0 bases, the J end by 6 bases, with 9 bases between. The germline gives CDR1 LGHNA, CDR2 YNFKEQ. The CDR3 spans 14 residues.

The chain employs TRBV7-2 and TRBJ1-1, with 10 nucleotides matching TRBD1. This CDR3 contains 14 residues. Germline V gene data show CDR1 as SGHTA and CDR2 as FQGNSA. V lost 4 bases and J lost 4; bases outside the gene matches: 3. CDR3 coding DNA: TGTGCCAGCAGCTCCAGACAGGGGGCCACTGAAGCTTTCTTT. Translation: CASSSRQGATEAFF.

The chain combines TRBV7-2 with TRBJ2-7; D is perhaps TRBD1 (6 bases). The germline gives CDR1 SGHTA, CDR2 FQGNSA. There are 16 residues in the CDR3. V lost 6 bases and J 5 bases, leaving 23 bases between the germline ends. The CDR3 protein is CASRSTMGRGDHEQYF. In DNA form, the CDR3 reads TGTGCCAGCAGATCCACGATGGGCAGGGGTGACCACGAGCAGTACTTC.

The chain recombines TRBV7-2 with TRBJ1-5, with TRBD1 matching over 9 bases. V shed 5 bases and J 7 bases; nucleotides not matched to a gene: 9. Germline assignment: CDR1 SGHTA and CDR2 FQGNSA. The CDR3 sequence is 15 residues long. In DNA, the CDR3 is TGTGCCAGCAGCCCGGGGACAGGGCTAGAGCAGCCCCAGCATTTT. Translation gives CASSPGTGLEQPQHF.

The CDR3 sequence: CASSMGREPTDTQYF. The CDR3 region has the DNA TGCGCCAGCAGCATGGGCCGGGAACCCACAGATACGCAGTATTTT. The chain combines TRBV5-1 with TRBJ2-3; tentatively, D is TRBD2 (5 bases). CDR1 is SGHRS, CDR2 YFSETQ, per germline. The V gene lost 4 bases and the J gene lost 2 bases, with 14 bases spanning the gap. The CDR3 is 15 amino acids.

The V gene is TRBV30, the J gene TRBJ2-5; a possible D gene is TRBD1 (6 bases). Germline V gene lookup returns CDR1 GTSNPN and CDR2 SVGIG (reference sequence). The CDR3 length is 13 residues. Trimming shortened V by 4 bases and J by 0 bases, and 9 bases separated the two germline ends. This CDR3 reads CAWTGADQETQYF. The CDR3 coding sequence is TGTGCCTGGACAGGGGCAGACCAAGAGACCCAGTACTTC.

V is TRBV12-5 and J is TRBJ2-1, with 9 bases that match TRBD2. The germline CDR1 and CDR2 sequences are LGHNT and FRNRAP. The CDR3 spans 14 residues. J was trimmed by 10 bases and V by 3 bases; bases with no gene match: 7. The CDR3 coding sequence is TGTGCTAGTGGTTTAGGCGGGAGGGCCCAGGAGCAGTTCTTC. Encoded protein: CASGLGGRAQEQFF.